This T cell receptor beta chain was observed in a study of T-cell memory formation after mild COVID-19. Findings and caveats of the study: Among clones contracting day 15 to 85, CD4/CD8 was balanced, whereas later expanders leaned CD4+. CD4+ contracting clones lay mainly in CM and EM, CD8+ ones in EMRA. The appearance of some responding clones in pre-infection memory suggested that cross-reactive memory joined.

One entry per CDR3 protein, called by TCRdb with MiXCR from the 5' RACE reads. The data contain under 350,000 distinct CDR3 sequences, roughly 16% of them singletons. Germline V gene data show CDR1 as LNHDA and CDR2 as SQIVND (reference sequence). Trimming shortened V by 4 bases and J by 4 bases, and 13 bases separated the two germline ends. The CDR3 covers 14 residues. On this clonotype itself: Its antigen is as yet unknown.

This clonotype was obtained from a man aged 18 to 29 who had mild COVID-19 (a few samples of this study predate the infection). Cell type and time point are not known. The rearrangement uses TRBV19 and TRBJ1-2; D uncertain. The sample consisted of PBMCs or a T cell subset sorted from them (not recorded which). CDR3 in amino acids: CASSKGLGSYGYTF. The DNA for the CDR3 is TGTGCCAGTAGTAAGGGCCTCGGGAGCTATGGCTACACCTTC.